What follows are 12 T cell receptor beta chains derived from one specimen sequenced in a study of T cell responses to AZD1222 COVID-19 vaccine. Some clones are missing from TCRdb's copy, which holds only in-frame ones; the method was immunoSEQ multiplex PCR. The table has roughly 140,000 clones, around 90% seen once. The sequences come from peripheral blood, collected on day 0 of MenACWY control vaccination. Receptors were obtained from an adult in good health.

The rearrangement joins TRBV5-6 to TRBJ1-1, with D maybe TRBD1 (6 bases). The CDR3 covers 17 residues. Per germline, CDR1 SGHDT and CDR2 YYEEEE. With 1 base removed from V and 11 bases from J, the gap between germline ends came to 27 bases. CDR3 nucleotide sequence: TGTGCCAGCAGCTTGTCATCCGTCCTAAGGGGGAAACTTGGTGCTTTCTTT. Translating gives CASSLSSVLRGKLGAFF.

The chain employs TRBV27 and TRBJ2-7; a possible D gene is TRBD2 (7 bases). Trimming removed 5 bases at V and 6 bases at J, with 17 bases between. Germline values: CDR1 MNHEY, CDR2 SMNVEV (reference sequence). This CDR3 has 14 residues. The CDR3 sequence: CASSAGATGSEQYF. Written as DNA, the CDR3 is TGTGCCAGCAGTGCGGGGGCAACCGGGTCCGAGCAGTACTTC.

This clone was seen only once. This chain's CDR3 is CASGGLAGTSYNEQFF. The CDR3, as DNA: TGTGCCAGTGGAGGACTAGCGGGAACCTCCTACAATGAGCAGTTCTTC. The chain couples TRBV9 to TRBJ2-1; TRBD2 aligns across 12 bases. The CDR3 has 16 residues. Trimming removed 8 bases from V and 0 bases from J; junction bases left unmatched: 6. The germline gives CDR1 SGDLS, CDR2 YYNGEE.

A single count supports this clone. V and J are TRBV7-8 and TRBJ1-4; 7 nucleotides agree with TRBD1. Germline-derived CDR1 and CDR2 are SGHVS and FQNEAQ. This CDR3 comprises 14 residues. V was clipped by 8 bases and J by 4 bases; unmatched bases: 7. CDR3 region: CASGQGGVNEKLFF. The CDR3 coding sequence is TGTGCCAGCGGGCAGGGGGGGGTTAATGAAAAACTGTTTTTT. The full variable domain, completed using reference TRBV7-8 and TRBJ1-4, is GAGVSQSPRYKVAKRGQDVALRCDPISGHVSLFWYQQALGQGPEFLTYFQNEAQLDKSGLPSDRFFAERPEGSVSTLKIQRTQQEDSAVYLCASGQGGVNEKLFFGSGTQLSVL.

This clone was detected only once. The J gene is TRBJ1-4, the V gene TRBV30, with a tentative D call TRBD1 (5 bases). The germline V gene has CDR1 GTSNPN and CDR2 SVGIG (reference sequence). V was shortened by 6 bases and J by 8 bases, with 19 bases between the two germline ends. There are 14 residues in the CDR3. For the CDR3, the DNA is TGTGCCTGTTCCCAGGGAGTTACTCAGGAAAAACTGTTTTTT. It translates to CACSQGVTQEKLFF.

CDR3 in DNA: TGTGCCAGCAGTTTTAATGGGGTTCCTAATGAAAAACTGTTTTTT. It codes for CASSFNGVPNEKLFF. The genes are TRBV28 and TRBJ1-4; unclear D gene. Germline assignment: CDR1 MDHEN and CDR2 SYDVKM. The CDR3 has 15 residues. V gave up 3 bases and J gave up 3 bases, with 11 bases separating them.

V is TRBV11-2 and J is TRBJ2-5; D gene uncertain. The germline gives CDR1 SGHAT, CDR2 FQNNGV. This CDR3 spans 11 amino acids. Trimming removed 1 base from V and 13 bases from J, with 10 bases in between. CDR3 nucleotide sequence: TGTGCCAGCAGCTTAGCCGGACCAGGGTACTTC. Translating gives CASSLAGPGYF.

The rearrangement uses TRBV7-9 and TRBJ2-1; TRBD2 aligns across 10 bases. V dropped 7 bases and J dropped 7; count of bases not matched to a gene: 7. Germline CDR1 is SEHNR and CDR2 is FQNEAQ (reference sequence). The CDR3 is 14 amino acids. The CDR3 here is CASKHLAGENEQFF. CDR3 in DNA: TGTGCCAGCAAGCACCTAGCGGGAGAAAATGAGCAGTTCTTC.

The chain has TRBV7-2 and TRBJ1-5, with D uncertain. Trimming left V 5 bases short and J 0 bases short, with 11 bases between. Germline assignment: CDR1 SGHTA and CDR2 FQGNSA. This CDR3 has 15 amino acids. This CDR3 reads CASSPTVYSNQPQHF. The CDR3 DNA sequence: TGTGCCAGCAGCCCGACTGTATATAGCAATCAGCCCCAGCATTTT. Based on the CDR3 plus reference TRBV7-2 and TRBJ1-5, the full variable domain is GAGVSQSPSNKVTEKGKDVELRCDPISGHTALYWYRQSLGQGLEFLIYFQGNSAPDKSGLPSDRFSAERTGGSVSTLTIQRTQQEDSAVYLCASSPTVYSNQPQHFGDGTRLSIL.

The V call is TRBV27, the J call TRBJ1-6, with D tentatively TRBD1 (5 bases). CDR1 and CDR2 from the germline V gene are MNHEY and SMNVEV (reference sequence). V was pared by 2 bases and J by 4 bases, with 15 bases between. The CDR3 is made up of 17 amino acids. The CDR3 sequence: CASSLRRQKLYNSPLHF. The CDR3 nucleotides read TGTGCCAGCAGTTTAAGGAGACAGAAGCTTTATAATTCACCCCTCCACTTT.

The rearrangement joins TRBV5-5 to TRBJ1-1; D not resolved. The germline V gene encodes CDR1 SGHKS and CDR2 YYEKEE (reference sequence). V lost 5 bases and J lost 8, with 10 bases in between. The CDR3 has 11 residues. CDR3 DNA sequence: TGTGCCAGCAGTAGGGAGACAGAAGCTTTCTTT. Its protein product is CASSRETEAFF. Together with reference TRBV5-5 and TRBJ1-1, the CDR3 gives the full variable domain: DAGVTQSPTHLIKTRGQQVTLRCSPISGHKSVSWYQQVLGQGPQFIFQYYEKEERGRGNFPDRFSARQFPNYSSELNVNALLLGDSALYLCASSRETEAFFGQGTRLTVV.

This clone occurred a few times. The chain carries TRBV4-2 and TRBJ2-2; no clear D gene. V lost 1 base and J 3 bases, leaving 9 bases between the germline ends. This CDR3 is built from 15 residues. CDR1 and CDR2 from the germline V gene are LGHNA and YNFKEQ. The CDR3 spells CASSQVYGDTGELFF. For the CDR3, the DNA is TGTGCCAGCAGCCAAGTTTACGGAGACACCGGGGAGCTGTTTTTT.